The clone carrying this TCR beta chain was seen just once. These data belong to a study of metastatic and nonmetastatic thyroid tumors. Thyroid surgery had not been preceded by any treatment in any patient. The germline V gene encodes CDR1 LGHDT and CDR2 YNNKEL (reference sequence). The CDR3 loop spans 15 amino acids. Between the trimmed V and J ends, which lost 4 bases and 5 bases, there was a span of 17 bases. TCRdb re-analyzed the PCR reads through MiXCR. In the table there are some 10,000 clones, under 30% of which are singletons. The receptor comes from a male donor with papillary thyroid cancer or a benign thyroid nodule (not recorded which). Some clones in this sample may be carry-over from other donors' samples. The chain employs TRBV3-1 and TRBJ1-2; D may be TRBD1 (6 bases). Sequenced: tumor tissue. The CDR3, as DNA: TGTGCCAGCAGCCCAGGGGACCGCCTATTGTATGGCTACACCTTC. Translation: CASSPGDRLLYGYTF.